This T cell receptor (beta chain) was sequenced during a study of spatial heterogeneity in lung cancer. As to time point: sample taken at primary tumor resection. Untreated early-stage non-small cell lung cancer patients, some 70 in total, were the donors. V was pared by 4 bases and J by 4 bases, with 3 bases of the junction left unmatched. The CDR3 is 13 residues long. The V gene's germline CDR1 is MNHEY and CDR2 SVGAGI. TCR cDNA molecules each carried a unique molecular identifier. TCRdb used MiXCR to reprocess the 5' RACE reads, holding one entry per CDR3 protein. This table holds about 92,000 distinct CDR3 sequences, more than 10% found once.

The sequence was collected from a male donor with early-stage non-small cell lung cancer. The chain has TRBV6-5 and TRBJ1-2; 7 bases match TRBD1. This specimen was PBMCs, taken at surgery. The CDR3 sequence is CASSSTGVYGYTF. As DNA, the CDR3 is TGTGCCAGCAGTTCAACAGGGGTCTATGGCTACACCTTC.